This paragraph covers one T cell receptor (beta chain) sequence. Per the authors' pipeline: Cell counts per sample came from amplifying reference gene primers. Data came from immunoSEQ multiplex PCR; TCRdb stores just in-frame clones and leaves some out. The V and J calls and the clone size are those of that table, but D and trimming were determined from the DNA. This table holds some 120,000 clones, 79% found once. The J segment lost 9 bases and the V segment lost 6 bases, leaving 3 bases of the junction unmatched. Germline V gives CDR1 MNHEY, CDR2 SMNVEV (reference sequence). The CDR3 spans 13 residues. This sample is part of a study of blood T cell repertoires in COVID-19. Whole-study context: From T cells, B-cell-depleted T cells, or PBMCs came the material, which was cDNA or gDNA.

This chain links TRBV27 with TRBJ2-1, with TRBD2 matching over 12 bases. Sequencing input: peripheral blood. This receptor was identified in a man aged 35 to 55 with active or convalescent COVID-19. CDR3 in DNA: TGTGCCAGCAGCGGACTAGCGGGAAGTGAGCAGTTCTTC. It yields the protein CASSGLAGSEQFF.